These 32 T cell receptor beta chains originate from one sample sequenced in a study of blood T cell repertoires in COVID-19. Method: immunoSEQ multiplex PCR; TCRdb's copy keeps in-frame clones and lacks some. The repertoire holds 250,000 to 300,000 clones, 88% seen once, with 2% in the top ten. Sequenced input: PBMCs or T cells enriched from blood (not recorded which). The receptors come from an older woman in a cohort exposed to, infected with or recovered from COVID-19 (not recorded which).

The gene calls are TRBV19 and TRBJ1-5, with D perhaps matching TRBD1 (6 bases). The CDR3 is made up of 14 amino acids. The V end was cut by 4 bases, the J end by 5 bases, with 12 bases between. The germline V gene encodes CDR1 LNHDA and CDR2 SQIVND (reference sequence). DNA of the CDR3: TGTGCCAGTAGTACCCGGGACATCTATCAGCCCCAGCATTTT. It translates to CASSTRDIYQPQHF.

The chain is built from TRBV5-1 and TRBJ2-7; 7 bases match TRBD2. The ends lost 5 bases at V and 3 bases at J; junction bases unmatched: 8. CDR3 size: 14 residues. Germline loops: CDR1 SGHRS, CDR2 YFSETQ. CDR3 in amino acids: CASSLIAGGYEQYF. The CDR3 nucleotides are TGCGCCAGCAGTTTAATAGCGGGCGGCTACGAGCAGTACTTC.

The chain carries TRBV15 and TRBJ2-1, with 7 bases fitting TRBD2. CDR3 length: 17 amino acids. Trimming at V came to 0 bases and at J to 4 bases, leaving 9 bases not matched to a gene. From germline, CDR1 is LNHNV and CDR2 YYDKDF (reference sequence). CDR3 residues: CATSRELPSGIYNEQFF. The CDR3 region has the DNA TGTGCCACCAGCAGAGAACTTCCCAGCGGGATTTACAATGAGCAGTTCTTC. Variable domain in full (rest from reference TRBV15 and TRBJ2-1): DAMVIQNPRYQVTQFGKPVTLSCSQTLNHNVMYWYQQKSSQAPKLLFHYYDKDFNNEADTPDNFQSRRPNTSFCFLDIRSPGLGDTAMYLCATSRELPSGIYNEQFFGPGTRLTVL.

The rearrangement joins TRBV29-1 to TRBJ2-7, with D perhaps TRBD2 (5 bases). Trimming shortened V by 6 bases and J by 3 bases, and 21 bases separated the two germline ends. The germline V gene has CDR1 SQVTM and CDR2 ANQGSEA. This CDR3 spans 15 amino acids. The CDR3, as DNA: TGCAGCGTATTGATCCCCGCCCGGGGATACTACGAGCAGTACTTC. It codes for CSVLIPARGYYEQYF.

The chain joins TRBV7-3 to TRBJ2-1; 11 positions agree with TRBD2. CDR3 length: 19 amino acids. V was clipped by 0 bases and J by 4 bases; unmatched bases: 11. Germline V CDR1 and CDR2: SGHTA, FQGTGA. As DNA, the CDR3 is TGTGCCAGCAGCTTAACGCTAGCGGGAGGCCCCCAAACATACAATGAGCAGTTCTTC. The encoded protein is CASSLTLAGGPQTYNEQFF.

This sequence joins TRBV28 and TRBJ1-5; TRBD1 agrees at 11 bases. The V gene end was trimmed by 3 bases and the J gene end by 11 bases; junction bases not matched to a gene: 6. The germline CDR1 and CDR2 sequences are MDHEN and SYDVKM. The CDR3 runs to 14 residues. The CDR3 DNA is TGTGCCAGCAGTTTCCGGGGACAGGGGGTTGCCCAGCATTTT. Protein: CASSFRGQGVAQHF.

This rearrangement joins TRBV27 to TRBJ1-1; 8 positions agree with TRBD1. V lost 4 bases and J lost 3; bases outside the gene matches: 7. Germline V lookup: CDR1 MNHEY, CDR2 SMNVEV (reference sequence). CDR3 length equals 15 residues. The CDR3 here is CASSSGQVRDTEAFF. For the CDR3, the DNA is TGTGCCAGCAGTTCGGGACAGGTTAGGGACACTGAAGCTTTCTTT.

The CDR3 nucleotides are TGTGCCAGTATCCCCCCCGGACAAGCCTATGGCTACACCTTC. Translation: CASIPPGQAYGYTF. The chain recombines TRBV19 with TRBJ1-2; D might be TRBD1 (5 bases). This CDR3 spans 14 amino acids. The germline V gene has CDR1 LNHDA and CDR2 SQIVND (reference sequence). Between the trimmed V and J ends, which lost 7 bases and 4 bases, there was a span of 16 bases. The full variable domain, rest sourced from reference TRBV19 and TRBJ1-2, is DGGITQSPKYLFRKEGQNVTLSCEQNLNHDAMYWYRQDPGQGLRLIYYSQIVNDFQKGDIAEGYSVSREKKESFPLTVTSAQKNPTAFYLCASIPPGQAYGYTFGSGTRLTVV.

The chain uses TRBV13 and TRBJ1-2; D uncertain. Germline-derived CDR1 and CDR2 are PRHDT and FYEKMQ (reference sequence). Trimming shortened V by 0 bases and J by 0 bases, and 11 bases separated the two germline ends. CDR3 length: 16 amino acids. CDR3 region: CASSLGGSDTNYGYTF. DNA of the CDR3: TGTGCCAGCAGCTTAGGTGGCTCAGATACTAACTATGGCTACACCTTC.

In this sample, this clone turned up once. The chain combines TRBV9 with TRBJ2-7; possible D gene TRBD2, 5 bases. The V gene's germline CDR1 is SGDLS and CDR2 YYNGEE. This CDR3 region has 14 residues. The V end lost 5 bases, the J end lost 5 bases, and 17 bases lay between the germline ends. The CDR3 DNA follows: TGTGCCAGCAGTCCCTCGAGGGCCCACAACGAGCAGTACTTC. Translation gives CASSPSRAHNEQYF.

As for this clone: Different DNA sequences within this sample yield the same CDR3. The rearrangement uses TRBV18 and TRBJ2-7, with a tentative D call TRBD2 (6 bases). The V end was cut by 3 bases, the J end by 1 base, with 10 bases between. Germline assignment: CDR1 KGHSH and CDR2 LQKENI. CDR3 length: 14 amino acids. DNA for the CDR3: TGTGCCAGCTCACCGCCGGGACTGTCCTACGAGCAGTACTTC. Its translation is CASSPPGLSYEQYF.

This sequence joins TRBV7-2 and TRBJ2-7; no definite D call. The CDR3 contains 8 residues. Germline CDR1 is SGHTA and CDR2 is FQGNSA. V lost 1 base and J lost 13, with 2 bases in between. CDR3 nucleotide sequence: TGTGCCAGCAGCTTAGTATACTTC. It encodes CASSLVYF.

V gene TRBV9 combines with J gene TRBJ2-3; weak D call: TRBD2 (5 bases). V gave up 0 bases and J gave up 1 base, with 18 bases separating them. The CDR3 runs 18 residues. Germline CDR1 reads SGDLS; CDR2 reads YYNGEE. The CDR3 spells CASSVAADQRKGTDTQYF. The DNA for the CDR3 is TGTGCCAGCAGCGTAGCGGCAGACCAGCGGAAAGGCACAGATACGCAGTATTTT.

This clone occurred a few times. V usage is TRBV28 and J usage is TRBJ2-4; D may be TRBD1 (6 bases). This CDR3 is built from 15 residues. The V end was cut by 4 bases, the J end by 6 bases, with 16 bases between. Per germline, CDR1 MDHEN and CDR2 SYDVKM. The CDR3 spells CASSSEARGANIQYF. Here the CDR3 DNA reads TGTGCCAGCAGTTCCGAGGCCAGGGGAGCAAACATTCAGTACTTC.

The chain recombines TRBV6-1 with TRBJ2-5, with 13 positions matching TRBD2. The V and J ends lost 1 base and 5 bases, in that order; junction bases with no gene match: 4. Germline assignment: CDR1 MNHNS and CDR2 SASEGT. CDR3 size: 16 residues. The CDR3 DNA sequence: TGTGCCAGCAGTGAAGGGACTAGCGGGAGACAGGAGACCCAGTACTTC. Protein: CASSEGTSGRQETQYF.

V gene TRBV21-1 combines with J gene TRBJ2-1; the listed D gene, TRBD2, was not tested against the DNA. TRBV21-1 is reported as a pseudogene. This CDR3 comprises 17 residues. This chain's CDR3 is CASSKEEAVSSYNEQFF. The CDR3 coding sequence is TGTGCCAGCAGCAAAGAGGAAGCGGTCAGCTCCTACAATGAGCAGTTCTTC.

The chain combines TRBV28 with TRBJ2-7; tentatively, D is TRBD1 (6 bases). V was clipped by 7 bases and J by 1 base, with 17 bases between them. CDR3 length: 15 amino acids. Germline lookup yields CDR1 MDHEN and CDR2 SYDVKM. The CDR3 DNA is TGTGCCAGCACTTCCTCCGGAACAGGGTCCTACGAGCAGTACTTC. Its translation: CASTSSGTGSYEQYF.

V gene TRBV19 combines with J gene TRBJ2-1; TRBD2 aligns across 8 bases. Germline CDR1 and CDR2: LNHDA and SQIVND (reference sequence). The V segment lost 9 bases and the J segment 6 bases; nucleotides outside the gene matches: 10. The CDR3 runs to 14 residues. CDR3 nucleotides: TGTGCCAGCACCAATCTAGCGGGCTTCAATGAGCAGTTCTTC. It is translated as CASTNLAGFNEQFF.

V usage is TRBV7-2 and J usage is TRBJ2-2; 8 bases are a match to TRBD1. The CDR3 length is 15 residues. The J segment lost 7 bases and the V segment lost 5 bases, leaving 9 bases of the junction unmatched. The germline V gene encodes CDR1 SGHTA and CDR2 FQGNSA. DNA for the CDR3: TGTGCCAGCAGCACCCGTCAGGGGGCGGTCGGGGAGCTGTTTTTT. Its translation is CASSTRQGAVGELFF.

V usage is TRBV5-4 and J usage is TRBJ1-3; the D gene is possibly TRBD1 (5 bases). The length of the CDR3 is 16 residues. V lost 4 bases to trimming and J lost 0 bases, with 14 bases between them. Germline loops: CDR1 SGHNT, CDR2 YYREEE (reference sequence). As DNA, the CDR3 is TGTGCCAGCAGCACCGGAGGGGCAGGCTCTGGAAACACCATATATTTT. Translation: CASSTGGAGSGNTIYF.

The count of this clone is one. The chain carries TRBV20-1 and TRBJ2-7, with a tentative D call TRBD2 (6 bases). V was cut by 5 bases and J by 3 bases, with 8 bases left in between. This CDR3 is built from 11 residues. Germline values: CDR1 DFQATT, CDR2 SNEGSKA (reference sequence). The DNA of the CDR3 is TGCAGTGCTGGCGGGATCTACGAGCAGTACTTC. Protein sequence: CSAGGIYEQYF.

The chain employs TRBV15 and TRBJ2-3; perhaps TRBD2 as D (6 bases). The CDR3 is made up of 16 amino acids. The V end lost 0 bases, the J end lost 0 bases, and 10 bases lay between the germline ends. Germline CDR1 and CDR2: LNHNV and YYDKDF (reference sequence). The CDR3 DNA reads TGTGCCACCAGCAGAGATTGGGCGGGGAGCACAGATACGCAGTATTTT. The encoded protein is CATSRDWAGSTDTQYF.

The rearrangement uses TRBV2 and TRBJ1-5, with 8 bases lining up with TRBD1. The CDR3 is made up of 15 amino acids. The J segment lost 6 bases and the V segment lost 2 bases, leaving 6 bases of the junction unmatched. Per germline, CDR1 SNHLY and CDR2 FYNNEI. CDR3 amino acids: CASSEWAGGSQPQHF. CDR3 nucleotide sequence: TGTGCCAGCAGTGAATGGGCAGGGGGCAGTCAGCCCCAGCATTTT.

As for this clone: Other DNA sequences in the same sample also yield this CDR3. CDR3 loop: CASSIGGGTEAFF. CDR3 in DNA: TGTGCCAGTAGTATAGGGGGGGGCACTGAAGCTTTCTTT. The V and J genes are TRBV19 and TRBJ1-1; tentatively, D is TRBD1 (5 bases). The CDR3 consists of 13 residues. Trimming stripped 1 base from V and 4 bases from J, with 7 bases between. Germline assignment: CDR1 LNHDA and CDR2 SQIVND (reference sequence).

The chain links TRBV14 to TRBJ2-2; 10 bases line up with TRBD2. J gave up 5 bases and V 2 bases, and 5 bases lay outside the gene matches. The CDR3 extends over 16 amino acids. The germline V gene has CDR1 SGHDN and CDR2 FVKESK. The CDR3 DNA is TGTGCCAGCAGCCAAACTAGCGGGATCGGGACCGGGGAGCTGTTTTTT. This encodes CASSQTSGIGTGELFF.

The rearrangement joins TRBV7-9 to TRBJ2-7, with TRBD1 identical over 9 bases. This CDR3 comprises 14 residues. The V gene's germline CDR1 is SEHNR and CDR2 FQNEAQ (reference sequence). V lost 1 base, J lost 6 bases, and 4 bases stayed unmatched. The CDR3 sequence: CASSLEGQGGEQYF. CDR3 nucleotides: TGTGCCAGCAGCTTAGAGGGACAGGGCGGCGAGCAGTACTTC. The whole variable domain, remainder taken from reference TRBV7-9 and TRBJ2-7, is DTGVSQNPRHKITKRGQNVTFRCDPISEHNRLYWYRQTLGQGPEFLTYFQNEAQLEKSRLLSDRFSAERPKGSFSTLEIQRTEQGDSAMYLCASSLEGQGGEQYFGPGTRLTVT.

The V and J genes are TRBV2 and TRBJ2-7; TRBD2 might be the D (6 bases). The CDR3 contains 13 residues. CDR1 and CDR2 from the germline V gene are SNHLY and FYNNEI. V shed 7 bases and J shed 3 bases, with 13 bases lying between them. The CDR3 nucleotides read TGTGCCAGCAATCCGGGAGCCTACTACGAGCAGTACTTC. Translated, it gives CASNPGAYYEQYF.

The V call is TRBV19, the J call TRBJ2-7, with a tentative D call TRBD2 (6 bases). CDR3 length: 15 residues. CDR1 LNHDA and CDR2 SQIVND come from the germline V gene (reference sequence). V gave up 3 bases and J gave up 6 bases, with 18 bases separating them. Here the CDR3 DNA reads TGTGCCAGTAGTATCCCGGGACTCCCTCCAGGCGAGCAGTACTTC. Translation: CASSIPGLPPGEQYF.

This clone appeared a single time. The chain is built from TRBV7-9 and TRBJ2-7; D perhaps matches TRBD2 (6 bases). The CDR3 consists of 13 residues. In germline, CDR1 is SEHNR, CDR2 FQNEAQ (reference sequence). Trimming pared 4 bases from V and 4 bases from J, leaving 11 bases between. The CDR3 sequence: CASSSSGVYEQYF. In DNA, the CDR3 is TGTGCCAGCAGCTCGTCGGGAGTTTACGAGCAGTACTTC.

The CDR3 DNA follows: TGTGCCAGCAGTCGACTCACAGGGGGCGCCCCAAGACCCACTGAAGCTTTCTTT. This encodes CASSRLTGGAPRPTEAFF. The V gene is TRBV28, the J gene TRBJ1-1; 9 nucleotides match TRBD1. Trimming removed 5 bases from V and 4 bases from J; junction bases left unmatched: 17. The CDR3 runs to 18 residues. Germline lookup yields CDR1 MDHEN and CDR2 SYDVKM.

The rearrangement joins TRBV5-4 to TRBJ1-2; 7 nucleotides align to TRBD1. The germline V gene has CDR1 SGHNT and CDR2 YYREEE (reference sequence). The trim removed 0 bases at V and 8 bases at J, leaving 4 bases unmatched. The CDR3 sequence is 13 residues long. In DNA, the CDR3 is TGTGCCAGCAGCTTGGAAGGGGGCAAGGGCTACACCTTC. Its protein is CASSLEGGKGYTF.

This clone was observed a single time. Other DNA variants within this sample encode the same CDR3. CDR3 protein: CASSFLAGGADTQYF. Here the CDR3 DNA reads TGTGCCAGCAGTTTCTTAGCGGGAGGGGCAGATACGCAGTATTTT. The V and J genes are TRBV28 and TRBJ2-3; 11 bases map to TRBD2. The germline V gene has CDR1 MDHEN and CDR2 SYDVKM. With V trimmed by 3 bases and J by 4 bases, 3 bases remained unmatched. The length of the CDR3 is 15 residues.